This T cell receptor (beta chain) was sequenced during a study of T cell responses to AZD1222 COVID-19 vaccine. Study findings and constraints: Donor demographics were predominantly white British with a female majority; clonal diversity may be underestimated. Just five to seven people given AZD1222 tested seropositive at baseline. Spike-specific TCR breadth and depth went up after people got two AZD1222 doses.

Concerning this clone: The antigen is not known.

Using immunoSEQ multiplex PCR, the repertoire was profiled, and TCRdb retains in-frame clones only, with some absent. The table has fewer than 250,000 clones, roughly 91% seen once. Deletions cut 6 bases from V and 3 bases from J, with 15 bases between. Germline CDR1 is SQVTM and CDR2 is ANQGSEA. CDR3 length: 14 residues. Sequencing used peripheral blood, obtained on day 0 of MenACWY control vaccination. The chain has TRBV29-1 and TRBJ1-5, with D unclear. The TCR sequence derives from an adult in good health. CDR3 region: CSVTGSGLNQPQHF. The CDR3 coding sequence is TGCAGCGTGACGGGGTCAGGCCTCAATCAGCCCCAGCATTTT.